The next 8 T cell receptor beta chains were all read from a single sample in a study of T cell responses to AZD1222 COVID-19 vaccine. TCRdb's table, derived via immunoSEQ multiplex PCR, lists solely in-frame clones and lacks some. The repertoire holds approximately 180,000 clones, about 86% seen once, with roughly 8% in the top ten. The specimen was peripheral blood, collected on day 0 of AZD1222 vaccination. The origin of the receptors is an adult in good health.

This sequence joins TRBV15 and TRBJ1-2, with 7 bases identical to TRBD1. The CDR3 is 13 amino acids. V was clipped by 5 bases and J by 2 bases; unmatched bases: 2. Germline values: CDR1 LNHNV, CDR2 YYDKDF (reference sequence). DNA of the CDR3: TGTGCCACCAGCCCGACAGGGAACTATGGCTACACCTTC. This gives the protein CATSPTGNYGYTF.

The chain combines TRBV6-2 or TRBV6-3 with TRBJ2-7; D gene unclear. CDR3 length equals 14 residues. V was cut by 6 bases and J by 6 bases, with 18 bases left in between. Germline V gives CDR1 MNHEY, CDR2 SVGEGT. For the CDR3, the DNA is TGTGCCAGCAGCCGCGTGGCAGGTCGGAGCGAGCAGTACTTC. Encoded protein: CASSRVAGRSEQYF.

The V gene is TRBV5-1, the J gene TRBJ2-6, with unresolved D. Trimming cost V 4 bases and J 0 bases, with 11 bases left between them. Per the germline V gene, CDR1 is SGHRS and CDR2 is YFSETQ. The CDR3 has 16 residues. The CDR3 region has the DNA TGCGCCAGCAGCGGCAGTCGGTCCTCTGGGGCCAACGTCCTGACTTTC. Its translation: CASSGSRSSGANVLTF.

The rearrangement uses TRBV27 and TRBJ2-6, with D possibly matching TRBD1 (5 bases). The CDR3 length is 14 residues. V was cut by 11 bases and J by 0 bases, with 11 bases left in between. From germline, CDR1 is MNHEY and CDR2 SMNVEV (reference sequence). The CDR3 DNA reads as TGTGCCTGCAAGGGGAACTCTGGGGCCAACGTCCTGACTTTC. This codes for CACKGNSGANVLTF.

V gene TRBV9 combines with J gene TRBJ2-2; D unresolved. The V and J ends lost 3 bases and 1 base respectively, with 7 bases between them. Germline-derived CDR1 and CDR2 are SGDLS and YYNGEE. CDR3 size: 14 residues. The CDR3 DNA reads TGTGCCAGCAGCGGGGGTGGGAACACCGGGGAGCTGTTTTTT. Protein product: CASSGGGNTGELFF.

This clone has more than one count but fewer than ten. V and J are TRBV7-6 and TRBJ1-1, with D unclear. CDR1 is SGHVS, CDR2 FNYEAQ, per germline. Between the trimmed V and J ends, which lost 2 bases and 1 base, there was a span of 11 bases. This CDR3 contains 15 residues. The CDR3 nucleotides are TGTGCCAGCAGCTTATTCCCTTCGGCGAACACTGAAGCTTTCTTT. This codes for CASSLFPSANTEAFF. The whole variable domain, remainder taken from reference TRBV7-6 and TRBJ1-1, is GAGVSQSPRYKVTKRGQDVALRCDPISGHVSLYWYRQALGQGPEFLTYFNYEAQQDKSGLPNDRFSAERPEGSISTLTIQRTEQRDSAMYRCASSLFPSANTEAFFGQGTRLTVV.

The chain employs TRBV4-1 and TRBJ1-5; tentatively, D is TRBD1 (6 bases). The V gene's germline CDR1 is MGHRA and CDR2 YSYEKL. The CDR3 has 19 residues. V dropped 0 bases and J dropped 0 bases, with 18 bases sitting between them. The CDR3 DNA is TGCGCCAGCAGCCAAGATCTCCGGACAGTCAGCTATAGCAATCAGCCCCAGCATTTT. The encoded protein is CASSQDLRTVSYSNQPQHF.

This clone was found once. The CDR3 spells CASSVDPGGSYEQYF. The CDR3 DNA is TGTGCCAGCAGCGTAGACCCCGGGGGATCCTACGAGCAGTACTTC. This chain joins TRBV9 and TRBJ2-7, with D perhaps matching TRBD2 (6 bases). The CDR3 length is 15 residues. Trimming left V 0 bases short and J 1 base short, with 11 bases between. Germline CDR1 and CDR2: SGDLS and YYNGEE.